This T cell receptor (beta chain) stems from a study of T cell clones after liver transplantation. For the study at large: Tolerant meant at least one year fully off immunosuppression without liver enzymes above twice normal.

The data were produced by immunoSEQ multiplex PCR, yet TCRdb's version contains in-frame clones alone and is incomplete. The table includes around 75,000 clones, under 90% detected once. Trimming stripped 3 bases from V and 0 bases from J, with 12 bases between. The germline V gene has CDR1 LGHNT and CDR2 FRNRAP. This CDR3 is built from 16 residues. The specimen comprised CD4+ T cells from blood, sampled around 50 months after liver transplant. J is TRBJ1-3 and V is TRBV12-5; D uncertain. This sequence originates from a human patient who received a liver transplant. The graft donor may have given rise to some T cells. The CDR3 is CASGFIKKSSGNTIYF. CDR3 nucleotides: TGTGCTAGTGGTTTTATAAAGAAAAGCTCTGGAAACACCATATATTTT. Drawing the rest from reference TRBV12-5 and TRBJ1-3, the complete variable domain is DARVTQTPRHKVTEMGQEVTMRCQPILGHNTVFWYRQTMMQGLELLAYFRNRAPLDDSGMPKDRFSAEMPDATLATLKIQPSEPRDSAVYFCASGFIKKSSGNTIYFGEGSWLTVV.